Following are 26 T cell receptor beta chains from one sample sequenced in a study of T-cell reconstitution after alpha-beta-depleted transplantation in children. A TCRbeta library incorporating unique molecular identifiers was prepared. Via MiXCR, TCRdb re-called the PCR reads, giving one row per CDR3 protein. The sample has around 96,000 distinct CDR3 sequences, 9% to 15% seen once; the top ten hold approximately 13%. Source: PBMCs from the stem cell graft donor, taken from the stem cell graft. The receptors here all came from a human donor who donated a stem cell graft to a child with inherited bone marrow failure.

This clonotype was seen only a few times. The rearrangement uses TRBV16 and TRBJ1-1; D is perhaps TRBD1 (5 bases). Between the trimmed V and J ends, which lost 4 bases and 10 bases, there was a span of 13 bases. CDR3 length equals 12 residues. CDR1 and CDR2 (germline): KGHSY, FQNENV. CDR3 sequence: CASSPPTAAAFF. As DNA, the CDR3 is TGTGCCAGCAGCCCACCGACAGCTGCAGCTTTCTTT. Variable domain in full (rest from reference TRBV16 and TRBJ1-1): GEEVAQTPKHLVRGEGQKAKLYCAPIKGHSYVFWYQQVLKNEFKFLISFQNENVFDETGMPKERFSAKCLPNSPCSLEIQATKLEDSAVYFCASSPPTAAAFFGQGTRLTVV.

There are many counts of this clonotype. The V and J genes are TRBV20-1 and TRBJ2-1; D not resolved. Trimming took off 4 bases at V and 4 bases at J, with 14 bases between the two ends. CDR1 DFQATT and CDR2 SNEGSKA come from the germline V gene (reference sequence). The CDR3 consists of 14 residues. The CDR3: CSAMEYSPYNEQFF. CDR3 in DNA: TGCAGTGCTATGGAGTACTCCCCTTACAATGAGCAGTTCTTC.

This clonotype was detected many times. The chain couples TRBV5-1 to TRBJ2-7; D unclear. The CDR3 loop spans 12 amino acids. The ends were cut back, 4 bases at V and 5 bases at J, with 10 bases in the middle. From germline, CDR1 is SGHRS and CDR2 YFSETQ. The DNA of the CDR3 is TGCGCCAGCAGCCCGTCCCGGGACGAGCAGTACTTC. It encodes CASSPSRDEQYF.

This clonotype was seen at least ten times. CDR3 region: CASRRGGSYNEQFF. CDR3 DNA sequence: TGTGCCAGCAGGCGTGGGGGTTCCTACAATGAGCAGTTCTTC. V and J are TRBV2 and TRBJ2-1, with D perhaps being TRBD1 or TRBD2 (5 bases each). Germline CDR1 reads SNHLY; CDR2 reads FYNNEI. Trimming left V 6 bases short and J 1 base short, with 10 bases between. The CDR3 runs to 14 residues.

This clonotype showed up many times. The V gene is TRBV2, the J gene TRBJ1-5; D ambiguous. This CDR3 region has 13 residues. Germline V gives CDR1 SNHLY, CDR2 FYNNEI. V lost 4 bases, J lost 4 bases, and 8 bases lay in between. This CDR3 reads CASSAQPNQPQHF. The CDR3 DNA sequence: TGTGCCAGCAGTGCTCAGCCAAATCAGCCCCAGCATTTT.

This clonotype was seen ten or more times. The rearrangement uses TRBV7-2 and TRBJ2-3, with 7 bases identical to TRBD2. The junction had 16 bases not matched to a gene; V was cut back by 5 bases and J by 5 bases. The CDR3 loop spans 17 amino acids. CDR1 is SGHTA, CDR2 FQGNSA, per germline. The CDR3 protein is CASSPLAARGGGDTQYF. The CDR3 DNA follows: TGTGCCAGCAGCCCGCTCGCGGCCCGGGGCGGGGGAGATACGCAGTATTTT.

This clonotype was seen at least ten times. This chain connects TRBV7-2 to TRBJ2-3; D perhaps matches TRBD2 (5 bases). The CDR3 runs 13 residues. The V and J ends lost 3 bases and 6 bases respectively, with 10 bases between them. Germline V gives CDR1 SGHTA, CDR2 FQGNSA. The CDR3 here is CASSFSGWDTQYF. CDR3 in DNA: TGTGCCAGCAGCTTCTCGGGGTGGGATACGCAGTATTTT. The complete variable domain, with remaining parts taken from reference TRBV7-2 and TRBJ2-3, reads GAGVSQSPSNKVTEKGKDVELRCDPISGHTALYWYRQSLGQGLEFLIYFQGNSAPDKSGLPSDRFSAERTGGSVSTLTIQRTQQEDSAVYLCASSFSGWDTQYFGPGTRLTVL.

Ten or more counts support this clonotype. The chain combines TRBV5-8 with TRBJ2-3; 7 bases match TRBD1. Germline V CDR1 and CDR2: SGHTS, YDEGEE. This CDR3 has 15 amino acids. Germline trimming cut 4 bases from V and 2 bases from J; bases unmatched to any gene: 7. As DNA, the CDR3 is TGTGCCAGCAGCCACCGGGACAGACCCACAGATACGCAGTATTTT. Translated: CASSHRDRPTDTQYF.

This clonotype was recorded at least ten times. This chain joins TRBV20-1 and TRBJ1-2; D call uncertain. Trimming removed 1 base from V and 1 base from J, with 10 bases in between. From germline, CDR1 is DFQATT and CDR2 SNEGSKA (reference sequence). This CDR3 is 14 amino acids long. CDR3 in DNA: TGCAGTGCTAGAGTACGGGCCCTTAACTATGGCTACACCTTC. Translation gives CSARVRALNYGYTF.

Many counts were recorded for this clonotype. The CDR3 DNA is TGCAGCGTTGAAGATTCGGGTGGCGGGAGCCCAGATACGCAGTATTTT. Its translation is CSVEDSGGGSPDTQYF. V gene TRBV29-1 combines with J gene TRBJ2-3; 7 positions agree with TRBD2. The V gene's germline CDR1 is SQVTM and CDR2 ANQGSEA. The CDR3 spans 16 residues. Unmatched junction bases numbered 10, after V lost 0 bases and J lost 4 bases.

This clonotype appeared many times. The CDR3, as DNA: TGTGCCAGCTCACCCCGAGGTGGGGACGGTGCTGAAGCTTTCTTT. Amino acids: CASSPRGGDGAEAFF. J is TRBJ1-1 and V is TRBV18, with D perhaps matching TRBD1 (5 bases). In germline, CDR1 is KGHSH, CDR2 LQKENI. The CDR3 covers 15 residues. Trimming removed 3 bases from V and 6 bases from J, with 17 bases in between.

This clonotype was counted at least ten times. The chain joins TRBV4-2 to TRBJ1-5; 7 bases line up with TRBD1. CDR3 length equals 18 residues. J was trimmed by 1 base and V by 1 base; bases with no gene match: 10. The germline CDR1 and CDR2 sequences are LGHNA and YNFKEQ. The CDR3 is CASSQGQGRGASNQPQHF. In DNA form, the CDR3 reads TGTGCCAGCAGCCAAGGACAGGGAAGAGGTGCGAGCAATCAGCCCCAGCATTTT.

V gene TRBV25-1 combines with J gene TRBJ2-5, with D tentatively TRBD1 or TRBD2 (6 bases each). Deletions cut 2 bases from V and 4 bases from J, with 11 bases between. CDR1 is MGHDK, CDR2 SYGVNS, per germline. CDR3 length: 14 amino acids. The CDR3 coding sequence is TGTGCCAGCAGTGAAGTGTCGGGGGCAGAGACCCAGTACTTC. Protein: CASSEVSGAETQYF.

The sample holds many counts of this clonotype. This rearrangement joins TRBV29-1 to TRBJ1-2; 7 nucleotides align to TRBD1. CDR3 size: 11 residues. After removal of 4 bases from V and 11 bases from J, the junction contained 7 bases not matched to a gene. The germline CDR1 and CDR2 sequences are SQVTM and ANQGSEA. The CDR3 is CSVVTGVEYTF. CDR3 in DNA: TGCAGCGTTGTAACAGGGGTTGAATACACCTTC.

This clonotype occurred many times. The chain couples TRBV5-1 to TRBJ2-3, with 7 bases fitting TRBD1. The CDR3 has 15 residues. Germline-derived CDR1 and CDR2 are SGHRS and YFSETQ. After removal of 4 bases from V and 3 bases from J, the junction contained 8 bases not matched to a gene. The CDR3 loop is CASSPGQVRTDTQYF. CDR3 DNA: TGCGCCAGCAGCCCCGGACAGGTTCGTACAGATACGCAGTATTTT. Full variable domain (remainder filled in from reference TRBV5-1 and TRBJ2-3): KAGVTQTPRYLIKTRGQQVTLSCSPISGHRSVSWYQQTPGQGLQFLFEYFSETQRNKGNFPGRFSGRQFSNSRSEMNVSTLELGDSALYLCASSPGQVRTDTQYFGPGTRLTVL.

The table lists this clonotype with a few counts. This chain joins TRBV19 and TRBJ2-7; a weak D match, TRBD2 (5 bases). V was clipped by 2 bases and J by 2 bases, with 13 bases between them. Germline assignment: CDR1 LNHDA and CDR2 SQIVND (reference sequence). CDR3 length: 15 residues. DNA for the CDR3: TGTGCCAGTAGTATACGAACAAACGGGGCCTACGAGCAGTACTTC. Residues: CASSIRTNGAYEQYF.

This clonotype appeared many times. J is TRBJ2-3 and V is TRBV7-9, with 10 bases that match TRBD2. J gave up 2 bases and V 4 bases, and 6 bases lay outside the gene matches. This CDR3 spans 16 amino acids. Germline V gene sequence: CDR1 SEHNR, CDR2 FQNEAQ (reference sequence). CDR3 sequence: CASSSRTSGLTDTQYF. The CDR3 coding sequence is TGTGCCAGCAGCTCCCGGACTAGCGGCCTCACAGATACGCAGTATTTT.

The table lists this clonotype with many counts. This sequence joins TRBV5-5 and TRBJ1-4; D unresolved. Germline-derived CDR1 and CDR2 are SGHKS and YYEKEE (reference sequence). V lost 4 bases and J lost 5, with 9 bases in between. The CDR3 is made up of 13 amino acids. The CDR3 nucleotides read TGTGCCAGCAGCCCTGACACCAATGAAAAACTGTTTTTT. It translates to CASSPDTNEKLFF. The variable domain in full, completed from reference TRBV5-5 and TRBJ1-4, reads DAGVTQSPTHLIKTRGQQVTLRCSPISGHKSVSWYQQVLGQGPQFIFQYYEKEERGRGNFPDRFSARQFPNYSSELNVNALLLGDSALYLCASSPDTNEKLFFGSGTQLSVL.

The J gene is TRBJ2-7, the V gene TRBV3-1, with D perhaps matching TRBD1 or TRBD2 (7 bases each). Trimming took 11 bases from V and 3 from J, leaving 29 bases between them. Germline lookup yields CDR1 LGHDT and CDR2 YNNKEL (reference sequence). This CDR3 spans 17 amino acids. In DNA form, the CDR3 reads TGTGCCTGCTCCCAAGATTTTGGGACAGCGGGACTCTACGAGCAGTACTTC. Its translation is CACSQDFGTAGLYEQYF.

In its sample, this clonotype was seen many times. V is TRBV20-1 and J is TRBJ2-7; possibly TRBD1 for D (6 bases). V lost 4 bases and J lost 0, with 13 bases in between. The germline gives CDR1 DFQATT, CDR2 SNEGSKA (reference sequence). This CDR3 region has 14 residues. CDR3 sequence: CSATPGAHSYEQYF. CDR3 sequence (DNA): TGCAGTGCTACTCCAGGGGCTCACTCCTACGAGCAGTACTTC.

CDR3 region: CASSRAGQGVQYF. Written as DNA, the CDR3 is TGTGCCAGCAGTAGAGCGGGACAGGGAGTTCAGTACTTC. J is TRBJ2-4 and V is TRBV6-1; 9 bases are shared with TRBD1. The CDR3 runs 13 residues. J gave up 11 bases and V 5 bases, and 7 bases lay outside the gene matches. Germline CDR1 and CDR2: MNHNS and SASEGT.

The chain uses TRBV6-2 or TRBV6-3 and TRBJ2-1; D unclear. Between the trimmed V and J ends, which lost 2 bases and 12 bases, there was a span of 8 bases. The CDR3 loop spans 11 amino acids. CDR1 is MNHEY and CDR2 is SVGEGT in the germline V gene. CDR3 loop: CASSYGMWQFF. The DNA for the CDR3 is TGTGCCAGCAGTTACGGGATGTGGCAGTTCTTC.

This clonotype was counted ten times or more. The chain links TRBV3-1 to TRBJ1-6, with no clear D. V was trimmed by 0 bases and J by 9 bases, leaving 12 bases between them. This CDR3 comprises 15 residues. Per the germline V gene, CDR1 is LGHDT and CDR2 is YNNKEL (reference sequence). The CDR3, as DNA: TGTGCCAGCAGCCAAGAGGCAGGTTCTAGTTCACCCCTCCACTTT. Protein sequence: CASSQEAGSSSPLHF. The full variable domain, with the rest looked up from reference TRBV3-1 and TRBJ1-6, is DTAVSQTPKYLVTQMGNDKSIKCEQNLGHDTMYWYKQDSKKFLKIMFSYNNKELIINETVPNRFSPKSPDKAHLNLHINSLELGDSAVYFCASSQEAGSSSPLHFGNGTRLTVT.

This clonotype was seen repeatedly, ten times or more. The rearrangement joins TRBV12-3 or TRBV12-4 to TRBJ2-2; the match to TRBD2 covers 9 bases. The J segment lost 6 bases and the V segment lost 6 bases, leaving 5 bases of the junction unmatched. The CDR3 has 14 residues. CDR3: CASSRGLAAGELFF. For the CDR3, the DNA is TGTGCCAGCAGCCGGGGACTAGCCGCCGGGGAGCTGTTTTTT.

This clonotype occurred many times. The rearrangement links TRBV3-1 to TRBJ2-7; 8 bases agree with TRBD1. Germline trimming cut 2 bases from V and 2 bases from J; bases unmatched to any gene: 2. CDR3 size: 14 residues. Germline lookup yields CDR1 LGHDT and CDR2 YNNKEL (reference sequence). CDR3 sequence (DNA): TGTGCCAGCAGCCAATGGACAGGGACCTACGAGCAGTACTTC. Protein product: CASSQWTGTYEQYF.

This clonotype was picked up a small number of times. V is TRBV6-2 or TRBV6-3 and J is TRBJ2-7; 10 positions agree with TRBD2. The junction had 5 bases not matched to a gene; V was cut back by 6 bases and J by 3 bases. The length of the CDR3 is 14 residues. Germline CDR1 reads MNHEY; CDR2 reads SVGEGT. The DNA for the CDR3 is TGTGCCAGCAGCCTAGCGGGAGAGTACTACGAGCAGTACTTC. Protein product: CASSLAGEYYEQYF.